Here is one T cell receptor (beta chain) with its context. Its antigen remains unidentified. Data came from immunoSEQ multiplex PCR; TCRdb stores just in-frame clones and leaves some out. The sample consists of some 2,100,000 clones, approximately 96% of them appearing once. These data belong to a study of shared clonotypes between healthy human individuals. Study results and caveats: With few donors, the genetic and exposure-history diversity represented was limited. Relative to memory subsets, naive subsets generally showed larger estimated richness.

Germline CDR1 and CDR2: SGDLS and YYNGEE. The CDR3 totals 14 residues. V lost 0 bases and J lost 8, with 11 bases in between. From CD4+ cells came CD45RA+ naive and CD45RA-negative memory subsets. The receptor's source is a man between 18 and 29 years old in good health. Sequenced sample: naive CD4+ T cells sorted from blood. As to subset: CD45RA+ positively selected. V is TRBV9 and J is TRBJ2-2; D not resolved. CDR3 coding DNA: TGTGCCAGCAGCGTAGATCTGGTACCTGGGGAGCTGTTTTTT. Amino acid sequence: CASSVDLVPGELFF.